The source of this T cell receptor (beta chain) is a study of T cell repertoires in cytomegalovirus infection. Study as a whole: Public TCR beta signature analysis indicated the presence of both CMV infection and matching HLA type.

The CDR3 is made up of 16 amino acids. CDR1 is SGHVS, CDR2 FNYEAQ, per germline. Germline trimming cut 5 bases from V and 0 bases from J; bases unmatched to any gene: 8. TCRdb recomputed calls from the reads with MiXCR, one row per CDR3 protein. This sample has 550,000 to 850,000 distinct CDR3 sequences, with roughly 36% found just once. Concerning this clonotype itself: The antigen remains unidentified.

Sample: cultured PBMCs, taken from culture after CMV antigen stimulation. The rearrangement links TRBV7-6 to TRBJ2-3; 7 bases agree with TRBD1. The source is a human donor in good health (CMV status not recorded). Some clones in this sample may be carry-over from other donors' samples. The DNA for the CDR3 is TGTGCCAGCAGCCCCCCCGGACAGGCGAGCACAGATACGCAGTATTTT. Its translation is CASSPPGQASTDTQYF.